Described below is a single T cell receptor beta chain sequence and its context. Its antigen is not identified. Patients picked for sequencing had shown CD8+CD57+ cell expansion detected by flow cytometry. Untreated patients provided the blood samples, with no therapy given before sampling. The data derive from a study of CD8+CD57+ T cells in acquired aplastic anemia. Study conclusions and caveats: Researchers report that twenty-nine CD8+ CDR3 sequences appeared in both patients and controls.

For CDR3 and TCR beta VDJ profiling, genomic DNA was the template used. TCRdb processed the reads anew with MiXCR; each CDR3 protein has one entry. The profile shows around 200,000 distinct CDR3 sequences, under 50% of them singletons. Per the germline V gene, CDR1 is SQVTM and CDR2 is ANQGSEA. The CDR3 extends over 11 amino acids. The trim removed 3 bases at V and 4 bases at J, leaving 0 bases unmatched. Sequencing input: sorted CD4+, CD8+, or CD8+CD57+ T cells (not recorded which) from PBMCs. J is TRBJ2-7 and V is TRBV29-1; 7 positions agree with TRBD1. This receptor was identified in a human donor with aplastic anemia. The CDR3 DNA follows: TGCAGCGTTGACAGGGGGTACGAGCAGTACTTC. Translation: CSVDRGYEQYF.